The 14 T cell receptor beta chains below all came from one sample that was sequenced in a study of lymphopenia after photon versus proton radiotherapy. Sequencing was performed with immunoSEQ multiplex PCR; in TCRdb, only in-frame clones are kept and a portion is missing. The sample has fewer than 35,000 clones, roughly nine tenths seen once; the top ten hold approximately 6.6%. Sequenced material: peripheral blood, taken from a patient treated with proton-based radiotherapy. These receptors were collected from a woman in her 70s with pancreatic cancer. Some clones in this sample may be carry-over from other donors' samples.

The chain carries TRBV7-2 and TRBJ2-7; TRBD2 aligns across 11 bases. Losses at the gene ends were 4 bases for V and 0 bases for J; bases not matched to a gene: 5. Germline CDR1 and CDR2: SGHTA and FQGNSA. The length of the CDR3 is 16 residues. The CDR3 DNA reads TGTGCCAGCAGCTATGGACTAGCGGGTAGCTCCTACGAGCAGTACTTC. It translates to CASSYGLAGSSYEQYF.

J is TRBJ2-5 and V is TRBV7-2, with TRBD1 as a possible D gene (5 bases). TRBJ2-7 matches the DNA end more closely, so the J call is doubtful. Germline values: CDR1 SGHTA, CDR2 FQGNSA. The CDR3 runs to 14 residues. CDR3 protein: CASSVIKTADEQYF. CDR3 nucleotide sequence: TGTGCCAGCAGCGTAATCAAGACAGCCGACGAGCAGTACTTC.

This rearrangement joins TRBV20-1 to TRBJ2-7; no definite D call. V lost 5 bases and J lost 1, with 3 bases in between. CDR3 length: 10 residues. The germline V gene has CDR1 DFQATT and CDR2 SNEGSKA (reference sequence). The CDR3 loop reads CSAWSYEQYF. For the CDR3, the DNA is TGCAGTGCTTGGTCCTACGAGCAGTACTTC.

CDR3 amino acids: CASSSAGLDTQYF. The CDR3 DNA reads TGTGCCAGCAGTTCCGCAGGGCTCGATACGCAGTATTTT. The genes are TRBV28 and TRBJ2-3, with TRBD1 as a possible D gene (5 bases). CDR3 length equals 13 residues. The V and J ends lost 4 bases and 6 bases respectively, with 11 bases between them. Germline V gene sequence: CDR1 MDHEN, CDR2 SYDVKM.

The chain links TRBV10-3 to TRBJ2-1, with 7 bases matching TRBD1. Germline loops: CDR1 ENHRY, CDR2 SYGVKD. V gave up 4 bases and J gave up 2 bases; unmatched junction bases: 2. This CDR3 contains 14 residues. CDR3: CAISGQGTYNEQFF. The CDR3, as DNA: TGTGCCATCAGTGGACAGGGAACCTACAATGAGCAGTTCTTC.

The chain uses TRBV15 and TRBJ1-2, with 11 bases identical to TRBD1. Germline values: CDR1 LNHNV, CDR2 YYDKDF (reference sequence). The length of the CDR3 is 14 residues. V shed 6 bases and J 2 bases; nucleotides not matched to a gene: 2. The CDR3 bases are TGTGCCACCAGAAGGGACAGGGGGAACTATGGCTACACCTTC. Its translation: CATRRDRGNYGYTF.

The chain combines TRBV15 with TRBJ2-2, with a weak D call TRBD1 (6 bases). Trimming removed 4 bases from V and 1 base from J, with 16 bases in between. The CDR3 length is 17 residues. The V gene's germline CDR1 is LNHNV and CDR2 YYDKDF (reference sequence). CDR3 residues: CATSTHGQIQNTGELFF. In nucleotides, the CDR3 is TGTGCCACCAGCACCCATGGACAGATACAGAACACCGGGGAGCTGTTTTTT.

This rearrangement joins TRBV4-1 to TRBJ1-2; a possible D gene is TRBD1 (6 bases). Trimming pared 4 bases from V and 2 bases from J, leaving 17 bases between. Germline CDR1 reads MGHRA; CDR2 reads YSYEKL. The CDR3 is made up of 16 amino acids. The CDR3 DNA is TGCGCCAGCAGCCCGGGACACTCCTTAGGGAACTATGGCTACACCTTC. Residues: CASSPGHSLGNYGYTF.

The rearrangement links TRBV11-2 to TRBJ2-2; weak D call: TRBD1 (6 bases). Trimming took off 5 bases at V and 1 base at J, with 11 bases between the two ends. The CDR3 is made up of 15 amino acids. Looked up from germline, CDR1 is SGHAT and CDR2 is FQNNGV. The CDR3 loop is CASSPGQLNTGELFF. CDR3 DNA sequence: TGTGCCAGCAGCCCCGGACAGTTGAACACCGGGGAGCTGTTTTTT.

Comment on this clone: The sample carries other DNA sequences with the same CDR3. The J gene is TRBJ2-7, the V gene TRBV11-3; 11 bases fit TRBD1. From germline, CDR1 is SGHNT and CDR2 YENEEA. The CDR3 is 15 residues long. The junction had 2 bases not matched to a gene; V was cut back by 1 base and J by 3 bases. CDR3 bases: TGTGCCAGCAGCTTAGCCGGGACAGGGGGCTACGAGCAGTACTTC. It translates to CASSLAGTGGYEQYF.

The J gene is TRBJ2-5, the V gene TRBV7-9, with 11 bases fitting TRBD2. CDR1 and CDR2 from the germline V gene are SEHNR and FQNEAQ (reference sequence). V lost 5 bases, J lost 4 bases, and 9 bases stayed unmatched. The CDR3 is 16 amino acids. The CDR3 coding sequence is TGTGCCAGCAGCCATCCACTAGCGGGAGCTGTAGAGACCCAGTACTTC. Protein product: CASSHPLAGAVETQYF. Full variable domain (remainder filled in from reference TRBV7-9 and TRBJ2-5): DTGVSQNPRHKITKRGQNVTFRCDPISEHNRLYWYRQTLGQGPEFLTYFQNEAQLEKSRLLSDRFSAERPKGSFSTLEIQRTEQGDSAMYLCASSHPLAGAVETQYFGPGTRLLVL.

CDR3 loop: CASSRGLAGGPGETQYF. The DNA of the CDR3 is TGTGCCAGCAGCCGCGGACTAGCGGGAGGGCCGGGAGAGACCCAGTACTTC. The gene calls are TRBV7-3 and TRBJ2-5; TRBD2 matches at 15 bases. The CDR3 contains 17 residues. Unmatched junction bases numbered 8, after V lost 5 bases and J lost 4 bases. CDR1 SGHTA and CDR2 FQGTGA come from the germline V gene. The full variable domain, its missing parts supplied by reference TRBV7-3 and TRBJ2-5, is GAGVSQTPSNKVTEKGKYVELRCDPISGHTALYWYRQSLGQGPEFLIYFQGTGAADDSGLPNDRFFAVRPEGSVSTLKIQRTERGDSAVYLCASSRGLAGGPGETQYFGPGTRLLVL.

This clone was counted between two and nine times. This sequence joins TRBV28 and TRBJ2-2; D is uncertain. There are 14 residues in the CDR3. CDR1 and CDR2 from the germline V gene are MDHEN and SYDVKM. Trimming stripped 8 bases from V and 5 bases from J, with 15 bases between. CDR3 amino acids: CASDAYTRTGELFF. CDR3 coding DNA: TGTGCCAGCGACGCTTACACGAGGACCGGGGAGCTGTTTTTT.

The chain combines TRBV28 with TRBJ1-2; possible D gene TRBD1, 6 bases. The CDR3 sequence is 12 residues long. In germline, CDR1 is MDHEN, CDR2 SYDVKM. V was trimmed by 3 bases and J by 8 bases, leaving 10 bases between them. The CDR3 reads CASSFLGGGYTF. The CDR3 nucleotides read TGTGCCAGCAGTTTTTTGGGGGGCGGCTACACCTTC.